This T cell receptor (beta chain) was documented in a study of patients and donors after allogeneic stem cell transplantation. A single record per CDR3 protein comes from TCRdb applying MiXCR to the RT-PCR reads. In the table there are approximately 24,000 distinct CDR3 sequences, about 42% of which are singletons. This CDR3 has 13 amino acids. From germline, CDR1 is SGDLS and CDR2 YYNGEE. Trimming pared 5 bases from V and 3 bases from J, leaving 9 bases between. The rearrangement joins TRBV9 to TRBJ1-3, with D unclear. The source material was blood, either unsorted or a sorted T cell fraction (not recorded which). This TCR was sampled from a human donor who was either an allogeneic HSCT recipient or a stem cell or donor lymphocyte infusion donor (not recorded which). It is not recorded whose cells these are; they may come from a transplant donor. Here the CDR3 DNA reads TGTGCCAGCAGAAAAGACCATGGAAACACCATATATTTT. Protein sequence: CASRKDHGNTIYF.